This TCR beta chain was profiled in a study of regulatory T cells in long-lasting Graves disease. Construction of TCR beta libraries relied on iRepertoire HTBI primers and on Arm-PCR targeting CDR3 regions. Original processing methods: Sequenced samples collectively carried under 75 TRBV and some 15 TRBJ segments. A single record per CDR3 protein comes from TCRdb applying MiXCR to the multiplex PCR reads. The V and J calls here are based on TCRdb, not the publication. Of 400,000 to 600,000 distinct CDR3 sequences in the sample, around a fifth were seen once. Time point meaning: persistent/refractory GD, antithyroid drugs over 5 years with positive TRAb. Construction of the TCR library relied on RNA isolated from PBMCs. An endocrinology department located in Xi'an, China, was where the patients came from. This clonotype occurred many times. Germline V gene data show CDR1 as SGHTA and CDR2 as FQGNSA. Trimming took off 1 base at V and 2 bases at J, with 5 bases between the two ends. This CDR3 region has 13 residues.

This sequence joins TRBV7-2 and TRBJ1-2; D is unresolved. The specimen comprised peripheral blood mononuclear cells (PBMCs), sampled when the disease was refractory, from a patient treated with antithyroid drugs. This receptor was identified in a female donor with Graves disease. The chain's CDR3 is CASSLVSNYGYTF. CDR3 in DNA: TGTGCCAGCAGCTTAGTGTCAAACTATGGCTACACCTTC.